These 25 T cell receptor beta chains were sequenced from one sample in a study of blood T cells in healthy people across ages. A second 7 to 11 cycle PCR used barcoded and J-beta primers. TCRdb processed the 5' RACE reads anew with MiXCR; each CDR3 protein has one entry. The repertoire consists of 550,000 to 750,000 distinct CDR3 sequences, with approximately 21% occurring once and the leading ten covering more than 3%. The sequenced sample consisted of blood. Receptors were obtained from a man in his 70s in good health.

This clonotype turned up a few times. The rearrangement uses TRBV27 and TRBJ2-7; weak D call: TRBD2 (6 bases). The DNA end is a closer match to TRBJ2-5, so the J assignment may be wrong. This CDR3 comprises 14 residues. The germline gives CDR1 MNHEY, CDR2 SMNVEV (reference sequence). The CDR3 sequence: CASSLSWRGETQYF. DNA for the CDR3: TGTGCCAGCAGTTTATCGTGGAGGGGAGAGACCCAGTACTTC.

The chain employs TRBV27 and TRBJ2-4; 7 bases are shared with TRBD2. Germline V gene data show CDR1 as MNHEY and CDR2 as SMNVEV (reference sequence). V lost 8 bases, J lost 5 bases, and 18 bases stayed unmatched. This CDR3 is built from 17 residues. CDR3 bases: TGTGCCAGCGGTCGCCTAGGGAACAGCGGGGTCCAAAACATTCAGTACTTC. This gives the protein CASGRLGNSGVQNIQYF.

The chain recombines TRBV6-5 with TRBJ2-4, with a weak D call TRBD1 (6 bases). Germline loops: CDR1 MNHEY, CDR2 SVGAGI. Trimming took off 2 bases at V and 0 bases at J, with 14 bases between the two ends. The CDR3 totals 17 residues. This CDR3 is CASSYPAGDRAKNIQYF. CDR3 DNA sequence: TGTGCCAGCAGTTACCCCGCAGGGGATAGAGCCAAAAACATTCAGTACTTC.

The chain carries TRBV7-2 and TRBJ2-7; TRBD1 aligns across 8 bases. The CDR3 length is 14 residues. Losses at the gene ends were 5 bases for V and 5 bases for J; bases not matched to a gene: 8. Germline V CDR1 and CDR2: SGHTA, FQGNSA. This chain's CDR3 is CASSIGQGPHEQYF. In DNA form, the CDR3 reads TGTGCCAGCAGCATCGGACAGGGTCCCCACGAGCAGTACTTC.

V gene TRBV7-3 combines with J gene TRBJ1-1; D unresolved. The ends were cut back, 4 bases at V and 4 bases at J, with 10 bases in the middle. Germline CDR1 and CDR2: SGHTA and FQGTGA. The CDR3 length is 13 residues. CDR3 coding DNA: TGTGCCAGCAGCTCCTACGGGTTCACTGAAGCTTTCTTT. Translating it yields CASSSYGFTEAFF.

This rearrangement joins TRBV29-1 to TRBJ2-1; 8 bases line up with TRBD2. CDR3 length: 15 residues. Germline CDR1 reads SQVTM; CDR2 reads ANQGSEA. J was trimmed by 0 bases and V by 3 bases; bases with no gene match: 4. Here the CDR3 reads CSVDTSGSSYNEQFF. CDR3 nucleotide sequence: TGCAGCGTTGACACTAGCGGAAGCTCCTACAATGAGCAGTTCTTC.

This clonotype was found a few times. The V call is TRBV7-8, the J call TRBJ2-3; 8 bases align to TRBD2. J gave up 13 bases and V 5 bases, and 14 bases lay outside the gene matches. Germline lookup yields CDR1 SGHVS and CDR2 FQNEAQ. This CDR3 has 14 amino acids. This CDR3 is CASSPTPSAGDKYF. In DNA, the CDR3 is TGTGCCAGCAGCCCAACCCCTTCAGCGGGAGACAAGTATTTT.

The sample holds a few counts of this clonotype. The V call is TRBV10-3, the J call TRBJ2-7, with TRBD2 identical over 7 bases. This CDR3 has 15 residues. The ends lost 2 bases at V and 0 bases at J; junction bases unmatched: 4. Per germline, CDR1 ENHRY and CDR2 SYGVKD. The CDR3, as DNA: TGTGCCATCAGTGAGCAGGGAGGGATCTCCTACGAGCAGTACTTC. This encodes CAISEQGGISYEQYF.

This clonotype was counted between two and nine times. The chain uses TRBV7-9 and TRBJ2-5; TRBD1 is a possible D gene (5 bases). Looked up from germline, CDR1 is SEHNR and CDR2 is FQNEAQ (reference sequence). This CDR3 has 13 amino acids. V was shortened by 5 bases and J by 11 bases, with 18 bases between the two germline ends. The CDR3 protein is CASSGVRANEQYF. The CDR3 nucleotides read TGTGCCAGCAGCGGGGTCAGGGCCAATGAGCAGTACTTC.

This clonotype was observed a handful of times. V gene TRBV7-9 combines with J gene TRBJ2-1; D perhaps matches TRBD2 (6 bases). The germline V gene has CDR1 SEHNR and CDR2 FQNEAQ (reference sequence). V was trimmed by 1 base and J by 7 bases, leaving 20 bases between them. The CDR3 runs 17 residues. The CDR3 loop reads CASSLGSPGTQWNEQFF. DNA for the CDR3: TGTGCCAGCAGCTTAGGGTCCCCCGGGACTCAGTGGAATGAGCAGTTCTTC.

In its sample, this clonotype was seen a few times. This may stem from a read error, because a much larger clone lies one nucleotide away. The chain joins TRBV5-6 to TRBJ2-4, with TRBD2 matching 7 bases. Germline CDR1 is SGHDT and CDR2 is YYEEEE. The CDR3 loop spans 14 amino acids. The CDR3 DNA reads as TGTACCAGCAGCCCATCAGCGGGAAAAAACATTCAGTACTTC. Protein product: CTSSPSAGKNIQYF.

This clonotype has only a few counts. The missing conserved phenylalanine or tryptophan at the end of this CDR3 makes a read error likely. V is TRBV18 and J is TRBJ2-7; 15 nucleotides line up with TRBD2. The CDR3 totals 15 residues. CDR1 is KGHSH, CDR2 LQKENI, per germline. V gave up 6 bases and J gave up 3 bases; unmatched junction bases: 3. The DNA of the CDR3 is TGTGCCAGCTCCGGACTAGCGGGAGGGTACTACGAGCAGTACCTC. It encodes CASSGLAGGYYEQYL.

The V gene is TRBV7-2, the J gene TRBJ2-5; D remains unclear. The J call is doubtful: the DNA matches TRBJ2-7 better. Germline CDR1 SGHTA, CDR2 FQGNSA. There are 12 residues in the CDR3. The CDR3 loop reads CASSGGKYEQYF. The CDR3 nucleotides are TGTGCCAGCAGCGGTGGGAAGTACGAGCAGTACTTC.

Only a few counts were recorded for this clonotype. The chain couples TRBV4-1 to TRBJ2-1, with D perhaps TRBD1 (6 bases). The ends were cut back, 0 bases at V and 9 bases at J, with 18 bases in the middle. Germline V gene data show CDR1 as MGHRA and CDR2 as YSYEKL. This CDR3 region has 16 residues. This CDR3 reads CASSQDQGPPGVEQFF. The CDR3 region has the DNA TGCGCCAGCAGCCAAGATCAGGGGCCCCCCGGGGTTGAGCAGTTCTTC.

This clonotype was detected a few times. A clone one base away is much larger, so this may be a read error. In DNA, the CDR3 is TGTGCCAGCAGCTCTTGGACAGATACCTACGAGCAGTACTTC. Its translation is CASSSWTDTYEQYF. This rearrangement joins TRBV7-3 to TRBJ2-7; D possibly corresponds to TRBD1 (6 bases). Per germline, CDR1 SGHTA and CDR2 FQGTGA. The CDR3 length is 14 residues. Between the trimmed V and J ends, which lost 4 bases and 2 bases, there was a span of 12 bases.

The table lists this clonotype with a few counts. This CDR3 is missing its conserved last phenylalanine or tryptophan, likely due to a read error. The V and J genes are TRBV5-1 and TRBJ1-2; D remains ambiguous. Looked up from germline, CDR1 is SGHRS and CDR2 is YFSETQ. CDR3 length: 13 residues. The germline V and J ends were trimmed by 1 base and 2 bases, with 6 bases remaining between them. The CDR3 here is CASSLQQNYGYTL. CDR3 nucleotide sequence: TGCGCCAGCAGCTTGCAACAGAACTATGGCTACACCCTC.

This clonotype was observed at least ten times. This chain connects TRBV5-1 to TRBJ2-5; 8 bases fit TRBD1. From germline, CDR1 is SGHRS and CDR2 YFSETQ. The CDR3 is 14 residues long. J gave up 2 bases and V 4 bases, and 4 bases lay outside the gene matches. CDR3 residues: CASSTGDRQETQYF. As DNA, the CDR3 is TGCGCCAGCAGCACGGGGGACAGGCAAGAGACCCAGTACTTC. Full variable domain (rest looked up from reference TRBV5-1 and TRBJ2-5): KAGVTQTPRYLIKTRGQQVTLSCSPISGHRSVSWYQQTPGQGLQFLFEYFSETQRNKGNFPGRFSGRQFSNSRSEMNVSTLELGDSALYLCASSTGDRQETQYFGPGTRLLVL.

This chain joins TRBV7-2 and TRBJ2-3; 7 bases are a match to TRBD1. The V and J ends lost 4 bases and 6 bases, in that order; junction bases with no gene match: 10. The length of the CDR3 is 15 residues. Germline CDR1 reads SGHTA; CDR2 reads FQGNSA. The CDR3 sequence is CASSSGGSFSDTQYF. The DNA of the CDR3 is TGTGCCAGCAGCTCAGGGGGTAGTTTTTCGGATACGCAGTATTTT.

This chain joins TRBV5-6 and TRBJ2-1; 7 positions agree with TRBD2. The DNA end is more similar to TRBJ2-7, so the J call may be wrong. This CDR3 has 14 residues. Germline assignment: CDR1 SGHDT and CDR2 YYEEEE. The CDR3 spells CASSFPGRLAEQYF. For the CDR3, the DNA is TGTGCCAGCAGTTTTCCCGGGAGGCTTGCCGAGCAGTACTTC.

This sequence joins TRBV3-1 and TRBJ1-1; D gene uncertain. Germline values: CDR1 LGHDT, CDR2 YNNKEL (reference sequence). V was cut by 2 bases and J by 4 bases, with 8 bases left in between. The CDR3 runs 13 residues. The CDR3 DNA is TGTGCCAGCAGCCAAAGTGCGGGCACTGAAGCTTTCTTT. Its translation is CASSQSAGTEAFF.

Regarding this clonotype: At one end the junction does not follow the germline gene, possibly because of a read error. V gene TRBV20-1 combines with J gene TRBJ2-3, with 7 bases fitting TRBD2. In germline, CDR1 is DFQATT, CDR2 SNEGSKA (reference sequence). The CDR3 consists of 15 residues. In DNA form, the CDR3 reads TGCAGAGCTAGAGATGCTAGCGGCAGCACAGATACGCAGTATTTT. It translates to CRARDASGSTDTQYF.

This clonotype was detected only a few times. Sequence at one end of the junction differs from germline and may be a read error. The chain uses TRBV10-3 and TRBJ2-7; TRBD2 is a possible D gene (5 bases). CDR1 is ENHRY and CDR2 is SYGVKD in the germline V gene. This CDR3 has 12 residues. CDR3 sequence reads: CAIIEGTYEQYF. CDR3 nucleotide sequence: TGTGCCATCATTGAGGGTACCTACGAGCAGTACTTC.

The V call is TRBV25-1, the J call TRBJ1-1; possible D gene TRBD1, 6 bases. Germline V lookup: CDR1 MGHDK, CDR2 SYGVNS. The ends were cut back, 7 bases at V and 2 bases at J, with 17 bases in the middle. The CDR3 consists of 15 residues. The CDR3 DNA reads TGTGCCAGCATCAACGGGGGGGCACTCAACACTGAAGCTTTCTTT. It specifies CASINGGALNTEAFF.

This clonotype has ten or more counts. J is TRBJ1-5 and V is TRBV12-3 or TRBV12-4; D not certain. Trimming removed 5 bases from V and 5 bases from J, with 13 bases in between. The CDR3 has 14 residues. CDR3 coding DNA: TGTGCCAGCAGTCCTAACCAAGGGCATCAGCCCCAGCATTTT. Protein sequence: CASSPNQGHQPQHF.

This clonotype was seen a handful of times. This sequence joins TRBV20-1 and TRBJ1-2; TRBD1 matches at 9 bases. The germline CDR1 and CDR2 sequences are DFQATT and SNEGSKA (reference sequence). V shed 5 bases and J 8 bases; nucleotides not matched to a gene: 15. CDR3 length: 15 residues. The CDR3 region is CSAEPLGQGFYGYTF. The CDR3 nucleotides read TGCAGTGCTGAGCCCCTGGGACAGGGTTTCTACGGCTACACCTTC.